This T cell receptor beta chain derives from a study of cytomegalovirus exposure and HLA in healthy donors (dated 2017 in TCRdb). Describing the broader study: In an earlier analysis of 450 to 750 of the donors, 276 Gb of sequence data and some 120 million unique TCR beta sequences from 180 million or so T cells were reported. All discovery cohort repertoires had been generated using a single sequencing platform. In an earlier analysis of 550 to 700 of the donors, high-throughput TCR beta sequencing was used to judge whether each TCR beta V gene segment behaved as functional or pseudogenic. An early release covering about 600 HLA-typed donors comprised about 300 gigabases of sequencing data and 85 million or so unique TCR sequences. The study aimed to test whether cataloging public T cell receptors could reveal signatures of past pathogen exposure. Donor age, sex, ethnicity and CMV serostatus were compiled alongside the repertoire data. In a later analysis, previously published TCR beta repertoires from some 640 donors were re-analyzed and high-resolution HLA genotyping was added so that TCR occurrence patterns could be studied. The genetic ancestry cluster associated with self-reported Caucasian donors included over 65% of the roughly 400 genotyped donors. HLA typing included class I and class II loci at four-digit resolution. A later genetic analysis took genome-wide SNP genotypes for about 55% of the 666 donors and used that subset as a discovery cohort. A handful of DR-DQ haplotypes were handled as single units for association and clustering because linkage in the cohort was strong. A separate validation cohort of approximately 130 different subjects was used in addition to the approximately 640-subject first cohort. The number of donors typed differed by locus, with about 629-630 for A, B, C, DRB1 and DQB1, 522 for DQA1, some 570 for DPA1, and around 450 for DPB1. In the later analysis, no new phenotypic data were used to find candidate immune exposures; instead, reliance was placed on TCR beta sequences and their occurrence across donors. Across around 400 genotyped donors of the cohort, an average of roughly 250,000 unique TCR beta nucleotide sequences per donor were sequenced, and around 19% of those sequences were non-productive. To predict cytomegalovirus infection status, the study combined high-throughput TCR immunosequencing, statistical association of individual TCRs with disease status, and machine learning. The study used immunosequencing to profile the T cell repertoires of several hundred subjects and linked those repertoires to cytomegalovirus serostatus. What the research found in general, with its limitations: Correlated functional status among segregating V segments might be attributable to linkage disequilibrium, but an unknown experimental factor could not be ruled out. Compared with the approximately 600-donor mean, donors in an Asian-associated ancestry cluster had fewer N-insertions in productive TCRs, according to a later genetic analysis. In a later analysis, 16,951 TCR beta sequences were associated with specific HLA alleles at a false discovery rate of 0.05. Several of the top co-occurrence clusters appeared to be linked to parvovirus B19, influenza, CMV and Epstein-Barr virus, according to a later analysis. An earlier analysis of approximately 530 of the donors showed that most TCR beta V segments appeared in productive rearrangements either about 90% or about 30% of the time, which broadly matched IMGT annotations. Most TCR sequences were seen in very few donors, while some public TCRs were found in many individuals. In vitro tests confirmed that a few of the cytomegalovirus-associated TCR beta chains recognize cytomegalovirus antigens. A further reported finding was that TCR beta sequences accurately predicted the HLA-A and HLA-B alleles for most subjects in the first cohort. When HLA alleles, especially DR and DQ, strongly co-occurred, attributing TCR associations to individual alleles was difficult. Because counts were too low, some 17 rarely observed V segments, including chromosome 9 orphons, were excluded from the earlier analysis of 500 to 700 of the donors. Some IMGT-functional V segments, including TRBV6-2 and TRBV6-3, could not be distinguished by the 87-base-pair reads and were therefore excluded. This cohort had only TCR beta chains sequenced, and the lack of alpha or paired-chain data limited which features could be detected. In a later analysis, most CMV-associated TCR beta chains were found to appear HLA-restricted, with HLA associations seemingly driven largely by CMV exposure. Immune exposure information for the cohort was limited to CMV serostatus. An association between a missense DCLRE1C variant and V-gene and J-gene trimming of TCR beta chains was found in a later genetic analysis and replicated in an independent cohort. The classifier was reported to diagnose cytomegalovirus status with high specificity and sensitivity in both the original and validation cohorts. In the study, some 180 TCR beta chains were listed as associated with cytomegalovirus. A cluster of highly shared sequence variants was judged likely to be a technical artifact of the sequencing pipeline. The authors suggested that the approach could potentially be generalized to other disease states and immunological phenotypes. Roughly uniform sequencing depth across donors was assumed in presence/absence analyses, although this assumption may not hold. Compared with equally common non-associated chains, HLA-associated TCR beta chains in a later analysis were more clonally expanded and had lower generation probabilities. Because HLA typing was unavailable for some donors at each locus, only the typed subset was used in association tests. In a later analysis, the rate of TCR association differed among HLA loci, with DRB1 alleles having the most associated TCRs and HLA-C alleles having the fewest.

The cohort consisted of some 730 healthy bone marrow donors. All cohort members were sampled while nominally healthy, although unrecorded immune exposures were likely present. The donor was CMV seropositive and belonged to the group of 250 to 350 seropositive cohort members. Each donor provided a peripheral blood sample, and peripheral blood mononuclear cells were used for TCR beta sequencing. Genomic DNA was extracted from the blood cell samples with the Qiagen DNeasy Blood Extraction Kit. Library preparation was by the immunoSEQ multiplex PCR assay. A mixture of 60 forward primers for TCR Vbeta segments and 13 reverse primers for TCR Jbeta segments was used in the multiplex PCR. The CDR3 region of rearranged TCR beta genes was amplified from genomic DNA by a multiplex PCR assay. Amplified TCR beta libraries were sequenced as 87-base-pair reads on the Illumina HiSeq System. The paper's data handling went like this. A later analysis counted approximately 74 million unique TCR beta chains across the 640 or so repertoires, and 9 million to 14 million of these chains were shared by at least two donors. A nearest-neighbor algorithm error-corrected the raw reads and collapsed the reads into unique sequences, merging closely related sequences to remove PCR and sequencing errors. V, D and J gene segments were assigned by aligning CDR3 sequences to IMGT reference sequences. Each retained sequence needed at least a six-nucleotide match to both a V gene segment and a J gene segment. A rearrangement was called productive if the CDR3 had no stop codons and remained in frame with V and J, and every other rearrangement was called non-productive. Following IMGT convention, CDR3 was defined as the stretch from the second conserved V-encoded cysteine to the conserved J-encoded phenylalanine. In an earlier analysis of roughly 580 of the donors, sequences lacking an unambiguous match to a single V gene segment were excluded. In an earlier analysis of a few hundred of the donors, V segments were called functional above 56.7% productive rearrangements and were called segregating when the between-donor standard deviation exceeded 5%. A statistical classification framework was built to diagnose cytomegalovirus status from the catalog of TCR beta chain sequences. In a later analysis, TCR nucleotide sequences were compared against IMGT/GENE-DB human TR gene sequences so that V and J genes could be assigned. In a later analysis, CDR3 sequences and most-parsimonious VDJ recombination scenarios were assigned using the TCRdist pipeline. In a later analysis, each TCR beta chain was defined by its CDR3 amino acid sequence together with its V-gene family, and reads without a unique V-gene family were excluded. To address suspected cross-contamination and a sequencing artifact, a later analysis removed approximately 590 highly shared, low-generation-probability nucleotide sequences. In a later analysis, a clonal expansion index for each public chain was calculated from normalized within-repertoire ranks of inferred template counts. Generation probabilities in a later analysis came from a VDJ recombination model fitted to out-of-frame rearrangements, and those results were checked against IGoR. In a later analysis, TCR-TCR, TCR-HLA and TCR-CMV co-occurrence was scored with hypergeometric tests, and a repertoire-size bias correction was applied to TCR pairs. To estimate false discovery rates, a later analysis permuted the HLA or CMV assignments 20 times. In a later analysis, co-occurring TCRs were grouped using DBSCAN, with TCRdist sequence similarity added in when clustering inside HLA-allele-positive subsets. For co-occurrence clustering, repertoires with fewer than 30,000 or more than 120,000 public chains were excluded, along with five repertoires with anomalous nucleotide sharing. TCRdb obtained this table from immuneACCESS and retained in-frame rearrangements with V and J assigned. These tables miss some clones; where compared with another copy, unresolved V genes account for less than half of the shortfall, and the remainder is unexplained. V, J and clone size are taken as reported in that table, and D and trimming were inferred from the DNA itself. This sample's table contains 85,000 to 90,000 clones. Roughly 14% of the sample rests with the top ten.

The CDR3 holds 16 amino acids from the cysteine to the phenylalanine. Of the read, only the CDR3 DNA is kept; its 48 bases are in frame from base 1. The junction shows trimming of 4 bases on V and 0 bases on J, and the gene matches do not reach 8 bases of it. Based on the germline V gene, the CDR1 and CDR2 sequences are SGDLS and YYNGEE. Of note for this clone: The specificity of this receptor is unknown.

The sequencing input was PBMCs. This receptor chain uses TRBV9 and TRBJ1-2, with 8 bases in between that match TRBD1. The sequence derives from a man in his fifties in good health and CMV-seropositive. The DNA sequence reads TGTGCCAGCAGCTCCCGGGACAGGCTCACTAACTATGGCTACACCTTC. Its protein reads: CASSSRDRLTNYGYTF.